This is a list of T cell receptor beta chains from one sample in a study of CD8 T cells in Susac syndrome. Using its own MiXCR run on the immunoSEQ multiplex PCR reads, TCRdb lists one record per CDR3 protein. The sample has just over 150,000 distinct CDR3 sequences, 85% to 95% seen once. The sample comprised CD4+ T cells from PBMCs. The receptor set was obtained from a human donor with Susac syndrome. Each CDR3 is given with its conserved first and last residue. A D gene is named only where the DNA matches it firmly. Clone size is given for some rows only: seen once, a few or many times, or a class if the clone is expanded.

j_call d_call clone_size v_call cdr3_nt cdr3_aa
TRBJ1-6 - - TRBV20-1 TGCAGTGCTAGCCTAGAGGGTAGATTAAATTCACCCCTCCACTTT CSASLEGRLNSPLHF
TRBJ2-4 - - TRBV7-9 TGTGCCAGCAGCCCCCGGGAGCAGAACATTCAGTACTTC CASSPREQNIQYF
TRBJ1-4 - once TRBV9 TGTGCCAGCAGCGTAGGAGGGGCTGAAAAACTGTTTTTT CASSVGGAEKLFF
TRBJ2-5 TRBD1 - TRBV6-6 TGTGCCAGCACCCCGGACAGGGGACGGCAAGAGACCCAGTACTTC CASTPDRGRQETQYF
TRBJ2-3 - - TRBV21-1 TGTGCCAGCAGCGTAGCCGGGACCCTAGAGGGAGATACGCAGTATTTT CASSVAGTLEGDTQYF
TRBJ2-3 - once TRBV7-3 TGTGCCAGCAGCTTTCGGAAGGATACGCAGTATTTT CASSFRKDTQYF
TRBJ1-2 - - TRBV3-1 TGTGCCAGCAGCCAAGAAAAGAGCTATGGCTACACCTTC CASSQEKSYGYTF
TRBJ2-1 TRBD2 - TRBV20-1 TGCAGTGCTAGTTCTAGCGGGGGATACAATGAGCAGTTCTTC CSASSSGGYNEQFF
TRBJ1-2 - - TRBV21-1 TGTGCCAGCAGCCGCTCATCCCGACTGGACAGGGGGTATGGCTACACCTTC CASSRSSRLDRGYGYTF
TRBJ2-7 TRBD1 - TRBV27 TGTGCCAGCAGTTTCCGCCAACCTTCAGGGGGCTACGAGCAGTACTTC CASSFRQPSGGYEQYF
TRBJ2-5 - - TRBV3-1 TGTGCCAGCCGCAGAAGCGGGCAAGAGACCCAGTACTTC CASRRSGQETQYF
TRBJ2-5 TRBD2 - TRBV9 TGTGCCAGCAGCGTAGCGGCTAGCGGGGGGGCCTTCCAAGAGACCCAGTACTTC CASSVAASGGAFQETQYF
TRBJ1-5 - - TRBV10-3 TGTGCCATCAGTGAGGGGGGGCAGCCCCAGCATTTT CAISEGGQPQHF
TRBJ2-6 - - TRBV20-1 TGCAGTGCTACCCCCTTTACTGGGGCCAACGTCCTGACTTTC CSATPFTGANVLTF
TRBJ2-5 - - TRBV27 TGTGCCAGCAGACATCAAGGACTGAATCAAGAGACCCAGTACTTC CASRHQGLNQETQYF
TRBJ2-1 - - TRBV7-7 TGTGCCAGCAGCTTAGGCGTAAGCTCCTACAATGAGCAGTTCTTC CASSLGVSSYNEQFF
TRBJ2-4 - - TRBV7-3 TGTGCCAGCAGCTTCTGGCAGGACTTC CASSFWQDF
TRBJ1-4 - - TRBV14 TGTGCCAGCAGCCCGAGGGGGGCGAATGAAAAACTGTTTTTT CASSPRGANEKLFF
TRBJ2-1 - - TRBV9 TGTGCCAGCAGCGGGTTATCCCACAATGAGCAGTTCTTC CASSGLSHNEQFF
TRBJ2-7 - - TRBV9 TGTGCCAGCAGCGTAACAGGGTCCACCTACGAGCAGTACTTC CASSVTGSTYEQYF
TRBJ1-4 - - TRBV23-1 TGCGCCAGCAGTCTTTCAGAGACTAATGAAAAACTGTTTTTT CASSLSETNEKLFF
TRBJ2-1 - - TRBV9 TGTGCCAGCAGCGTAGGATGGGGATTCGATGAGCAGTTCTTC CASSVGWGFDEQFF
TRBJ1-5 - - TRBV7-9 TGTGCCAGCAGCGCCCCTCAGGGGCCCCAGCATTTT CASSAPQGPQHF
TRBJ2-1 TRBD1 - TRBV29-1 TGCAGCGTGGCCGGGACAGGGCATAATCGGAATGAGCAGTTCTTC CSVAGTGHNRNEQFF
TRBJ2-3 TRBD2 - TRBV6-2/TRBV6-3 TGTGCCAGCAAAGCGGGGACCACAGATACGCAGTATTTT CASKAGTTDTQYF
TRBJ2-3 - - TRBV12-3/TRBV12-4 TGTGCCAGCAGTCCAAGAGATACGCAGTATTTT CASSPRDTQYF
TRBJ2-1 TRBD1 - TRBV24-1 TGTGCCACCAGTGATGAAGGACAGGGGGCCGATGAGCAGTTCTTC CATSDEGQGADEQFF
TRBJ1-5 TRBD1 - TRBV2 TGTGCCAGCCTCGACAGGGGGCGAAACCAGCCCCAGCATTTT CASLDRGRNQPQHF
TRBJ2-5 - - TRBV25-1 TGTGCCAGCAGGGGCCTTTGGGAGACCCAGTACTTC CASRGLWETQYF
TRBJ2-3 - - TRBV12-3/TRBV12-4 TGTGCCAGCAGCCGGACAGGCACAGATACGCAGTATTTT CASSRTGTDTQYF
TRBJ2-7 - - TRBV5-8 TGTGCCAGCAGCTTAGGAGGGGGAAACGAGCAGTACTTC CASSLGGGNEQYF
TRBJ1-1 - - TRBV11-2 TGTGCCAGCAGCCGTAACAGGGATTTCACTGAAGCTTTCTTT CASSRNRDFTEAFF
TRBJ2-7 TRBD2 - TRBV11-2 TGTGCCAGCAGCGCTTACCCCCCCCGGCTGGAGCGGGGGGTGAGGGAGCAGTACTTC CASSAYPPRLERGVREQYF
TRBJ1-6 - - TRBV18 TGTGCCAGCTCACCATCGGGAATCGGTAATTCACCCCTCCACTTT CASSPSGIGNSPLHF
TRBJ1-1 - once TRBV29-1 TGCAGCGTTACAGGACGGCCTGAAGCTTTCTTT CSVTGRPEAFF
TRBJ2-3 - - TRBV20-1 TGCAGTGCCCAGACTAGGTCAGATACGCAGTATTTT CSAQTRSDTQYF